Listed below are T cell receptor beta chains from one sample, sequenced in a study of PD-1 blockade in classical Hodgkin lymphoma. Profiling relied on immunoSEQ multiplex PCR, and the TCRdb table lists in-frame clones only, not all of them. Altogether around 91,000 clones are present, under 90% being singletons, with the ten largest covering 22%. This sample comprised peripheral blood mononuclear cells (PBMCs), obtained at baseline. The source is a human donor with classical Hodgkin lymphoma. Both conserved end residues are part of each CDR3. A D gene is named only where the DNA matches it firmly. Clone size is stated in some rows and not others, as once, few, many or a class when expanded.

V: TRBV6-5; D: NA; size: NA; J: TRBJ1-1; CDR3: CASFLRGEAFF; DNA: TGTGCCAGTTTCCTGAGGGGTGAAGCTTTCTTT
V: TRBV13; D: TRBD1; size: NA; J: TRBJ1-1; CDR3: CASSLSRQGITEAFF; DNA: TGTGCCAGCAGCTTATCCCGACAGGGAATCACTGAAGCTTTCTTT
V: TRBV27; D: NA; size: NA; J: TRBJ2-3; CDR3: CASTTGSDIDTQYF; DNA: TGTGCCAGCACAACAGGTTCAGATATAGATACGCAGTATTTT
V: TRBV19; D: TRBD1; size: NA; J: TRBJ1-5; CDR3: CASLRDRDSNQPQHF; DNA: TGTGCCAGCCTCCGGGACAGGGATAGCAATCAGCCCCAGCATTTT
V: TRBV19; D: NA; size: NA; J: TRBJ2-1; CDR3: CASSIDGSSYNEQFF; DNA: TGTGCCAGTAGTATAGACGGGAGCTCCTACAATGAGCAGTTCTTC
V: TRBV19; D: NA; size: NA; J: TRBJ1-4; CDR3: CASNNRRGVREKLFF; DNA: TGTGCCAGTAATAATAGGAGGGGGGTTCGTGAAAAACTGTTTTTT
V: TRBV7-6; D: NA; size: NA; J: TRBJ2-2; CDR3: CASSPTTANTGELFF; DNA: TGTGCCAGCAGCCCGACGACGGCGAACACCGGGGAGCTGTTTTTT
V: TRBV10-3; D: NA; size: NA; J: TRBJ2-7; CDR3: CAISVRDGAYEQYF; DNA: TGTGCCATCAGTGTCCGGGACGGTGCCTACGAGCAGTACTTC
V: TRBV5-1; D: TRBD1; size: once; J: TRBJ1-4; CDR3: CASSPTQRDGQGASEKLFF; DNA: TGCGCCAGCAGCCCAACACAACGTGATGGTCAGGGGGCGAGTGAAAAACTGTTTTTT
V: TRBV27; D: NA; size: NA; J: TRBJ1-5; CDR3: CASRAAGYSNQPQHF; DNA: TGTGCCAGCAGAGCTGCAGGTTATAGCAATCAGCCCCAGCATTTT
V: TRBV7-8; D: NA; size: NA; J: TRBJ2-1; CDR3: CASSLPSRSGYNEQFF; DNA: TGTGCCAGCAGCTTACCATCTAGATCCGGCTACAATGAGCAGTTCTTC
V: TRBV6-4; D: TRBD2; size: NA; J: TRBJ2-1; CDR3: CASSDTSGSGYEQFF; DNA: TGTGCCAGCAGTGATACTAGCGGGAGTGGTTATGAGCAGTTCTTC
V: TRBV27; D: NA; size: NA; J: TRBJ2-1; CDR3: CASSLTGNEQFF; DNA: TGTGCCAGCAGTCTGACGGGAAATGAGCAGTTCTTC
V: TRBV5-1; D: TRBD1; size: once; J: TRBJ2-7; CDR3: CASSLADREIYEQYF; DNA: TGCGCCAGCAGCTTGGCGGACAGGGAGATTTACGAGCAGTACTTC
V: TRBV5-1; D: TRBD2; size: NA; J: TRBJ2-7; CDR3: CASSWGGSGSYEQYF; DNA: TGCGCCAGCAGCTGGGGCGGGAGTGGCTCCTACGAGCAGTACTTC
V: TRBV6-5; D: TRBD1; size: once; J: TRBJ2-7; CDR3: CASSRQGRYYEQYF; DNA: TGTGCCAGCAGTCGACAGGGGAGGTACTACGAGCAGTACTTC
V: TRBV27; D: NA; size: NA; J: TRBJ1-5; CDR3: CASSLVGGGQPQHF; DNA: TGTGCCAGCAGTTTAGTGGGGGGAGGTCAGCCCCAGCATTTT
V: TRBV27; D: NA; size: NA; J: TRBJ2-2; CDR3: CASSLGGGVRTGELFF; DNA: TGTGCCAGCAGTTTAGGTGGCGGAGTACGGACCGGGGAGCTGTTTTTT
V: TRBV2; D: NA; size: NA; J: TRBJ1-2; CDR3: CASSGTREQYGYTF; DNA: TGTGCCAGCAGCGGGACCCGGGAACAGTATGGCTACACCTTC
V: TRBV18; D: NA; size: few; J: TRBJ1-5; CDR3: CASSTYRAQPQHF; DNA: TGTGCCAGCTCAACCTACAGGGCTCAGCCCCAGCATTTT
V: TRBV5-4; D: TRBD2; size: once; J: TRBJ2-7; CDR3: CASSLSPSGSSYEQYF; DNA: TGTGCCAGCAGCCTGAGTCCTAGCGGGAGCTCCTACGAGCAGTACTTC
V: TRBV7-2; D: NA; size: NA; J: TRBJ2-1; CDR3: CASSPGPGHHSYNEQFF; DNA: TGTGCCAGCAGCCCCGGCCCAGGACACCACTCCTACAATGAGCAGTTCTTC
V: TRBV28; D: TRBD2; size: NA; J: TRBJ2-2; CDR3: CASSLRGESSLRTGELFF; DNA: TGTGCCAGCAGTTTACGGGGGGAATCATCACTTCGTACCGGGGAGCTGTTTTTT
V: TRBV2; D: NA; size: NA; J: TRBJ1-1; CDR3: CASSKTENTEAFF; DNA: TGTGCCAGCAGTAAAACAGAGAACACTGAAGCTTTCTTT
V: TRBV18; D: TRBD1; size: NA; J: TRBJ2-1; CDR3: CASSRDRGREQFF; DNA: TGTGCCAGCTCACGGGACAGGGGGAGAGAGCAGTTCTTC
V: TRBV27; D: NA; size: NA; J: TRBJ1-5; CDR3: CASSLSGANSNQPQHF; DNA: TGTGCCAGCAGTTTATCGGGGGCTAATAGCAATCAGCCCCAGCATTTT